One sample yielded the 28 T cell receptor beta chains listed below, sequenced in a study of identical twins. TCRdb reprocessed the 5' RACE reads via MiXCR and lists one record per CDR3 protein. The table includes approximately 470,000 distinct CDR3 sequences, approximately 14% detected once. The data also belong to a second study, concerning yellow fever vaccine responses in identical twins.

The sample comprised CD4+ T cells sorted from blood. These receptors were collected from a woman between 18 and 30 years old in good health.

There are a few counts of this clonotype. V usage is TRBV10-3 and J usage is TRBJ2-1; TRBD1 matches 9 bases. The germline V gene encodes CDR1 ENHRY and CDR2 SYGVKD. CDR3 length: 12 amino acids. Trimming removed 7 bases from V and 10 bases from J; junction bases left unmatched: 5. The CDR3 DNA is TGTGCCATCATGGGACAGGGTGGAGAGCAGTTCTTC. This gives the protein CAIMGQGGEQFF.

The gene calls are TRBV6-1 and TRBJ2-1; 7 bases are a match to TRBD2. Germline CDR1 reads MNHNS; CDR2 reads SASEGT. V was pared by 10 bases and J by 8 bases, with 14 bases of the junction left unmatched. This CDR3 comprises 14 residues. CDR3 sequence (DNA): TGTGCCACCCACTGGGGGGAGGGCCAACATGAGCAGTTCTTC. As protein: CATHWGEGQHEQFF.

This clonotype was counted only a few times. J is TRBJ2-3 and V is TRBV20-1, with 10 bases aligning to TRBD2. Germline V gives CDR1 DFQATT, CDR2 SNEGSKA (reference sequence). Losses at the gene ends were 1 base for V and 0 bases for J; bases not matched to a gene: 1. The CDR3 contains 15 residues. CDR3 loop: CSARGTSGSTDTQYF. The CDR3, as DNA: TGCAGTGCTAGAGGGACTAGCGGTAGCACAGATACGCAGTATTTT.

J is TRBJ2-3 and V is TRBV11-2; the match to TRBD1 covers 8 bases. This CDR3 spans 15 amino acids. Unmatched junction bases numbered 6, after V lost 5 bases and J lost 2 bases. Germline lookup yields CDR1 SGHAT and CDR2 FQNNGV. CDR3 protein: CASSPGGWDTDTQYF. CDR3 nucleotides: TGTGCCAGCAGCCCAGGGGGCTGGGACACAGATACGCAGTATTTT.

This clonotype was observed many times. The CDR3 DNA sequence: TGCAGCGTTGAAGACCGGACTAGCGGGAGACGCACAGATACGCAGTATTTT. Protein sequence: CSVEDRTSGRRTDTQYF. V is TRBV29-1 and J is TRBJ2-3; 13 positions agree with TRBD2. The CDR3 extends over 17 amino acids. Germline values: CDR1 SQVTM, CDR2 ANQGSEA. V was pared by 0 bases and J by 1 base, with 4 bases of the junction left unmatched.

This clonotype was seen a handful of times. The chain couples TRBV12-3 or TRBV12-4 to TRBJ2-7; possible D gene TRBD2, 5 bases. The CDR3 length is 12 residues. V shed 7 bases and J shed 1 base, with 8 bases lying between them. CDR3 in amino acids: CASNSGSYEQYF. CDR3 coding DNA: TGTGCCAGCAATTCGGGGTCCTACGAGCAGTACTTC.

This clonotype was seen ten or more times. The chain uses TRBV4-2 and TRBJ2-5, with a weak D call TRBD1 (5 bases). The CDR3 runs 14 residues. Germline lookup yields CDR1 LGHNA and CDR2 YNFKEQ. V gave up 0 bases and J gave up 3 bases, with 8 bases separating them. CDR3 amino acids: CASSQDRDEETQYF. CDR3 DNA sequence: TGTGCCAGCAGCCAAGACAGGGATGAAGAGACCCAGTACTTC.

The J gene is TRBJ1-5, the V gene TRBV2; D remains ambiguous. V lost 0 bases, J lost 4 bases, and 10 bases lay in between. Germline V gene sequence: CDR1 SNHLY, CDR2 FYNNEI. There are 15 residues in the CDR3. CDR3 in amino acids: CASSEALGPNQPQHF. CDR3 DNA: TGTGCCAGCAGTGAAGCGCTTGGGCCTAATCAGCCCCAGCATTTT.

The chain couples TRBV20-1 to TRBJ2-5; D assignment may be TRBD1 or TRBD2 (5 bases each). Germline lookup yields CDR1 DFQATT and CDR2 SNEGSKA (reference sequence). The CDR3 is 15 residues long. V was clipped by 5 bases and J by 3 bases, with 19 bases between them. This CDR3 is CSAYGAADGEETQYF. As DNA, the CDR3 is TGCAGTGCTTATGGGGCAGCTGACGGGGAAGAGACCCAGTACTTC.

This rearrangement joins TRBV4-3 to TRBJ2-3; D may be TRBD1 (7 bases). CDR1 is LGHNA, CDR2 YSLEER, per germline. The V end was cut by 4 bases, the J end by 2 bases, with 19 bases between. The CDR3 spans 17 residues. Here the CDR3 DNA reads TGCGCCAGCAGCCTGCAAGGAGGGGGCAAGGTCACAGATACGCAGTATTTT. Its translation is CASSLQGGGKVTDTQYF.

The J gene is TRBJ2-3, the V gene TRBV6-1, with 9 positions matching TRBD2. The ends lost 6 bases at V and 0 bases at J; junction bases unmatched: 13. Germline assignment: CDR1 MNHNS and CDR2 SASEGT. The CDR3 runs to 18 residues. The CDR3 region is CASRRGLALLGSTDTQYF. CDR3 DNA sequence: TGTGCCAGCAGAAGGGGACTAGCTCTTTTAGGTAGCACAGATACGCAGTATTTT.

DNA for the CDR3: TGTGCCAGCAGGCAAGCGGGGGACAATGAAAAACTGTTTTTT. This encodes CASRQAGDNEKLFF. The rearrangement uses TRBV25-1 and TRBJ1-4; a possible D gene is TRBD1 (5 bases). V was cut by 6 bases and J by 5 bases, with 13 bases left in between. This CDR3 has 14 amino acids. Germline lookup yields CDR1 MGHDK and CDR2 SYGVNS.

The chain has TRBV6-2 or TRBV6-3 and TRBJ2-6; D is ambiguous. V lost 0 bases to trimming and J lost 0 bases, with 18 bases between them. CDR3 length: 20 residues. Germline V lookup: CDR1 MNHEY, CDR2 SVGEGT. As DNA, the CDR3 is TGTGCCAGCAGTTACTCGAGTTGGTCCAACCCCATCTCTGGGGCCAACGTCCTGACTTTC. Its protein product is CASSYSSWSNPISGANVLTF.

This CDR3 reads CASSRSGLELFF. In DNA form, the CDR3 reads TGTGCCAGCAGCCGAAGCGGGTTAGAGCTGTTTTTT. The rearrangement joins TRBV14 to TRBJ2-2, with a weak D call TRBD2 (6 bases). From germline, CDR1 is SGHDN and CDR2 FVKESK. This CDR3 contains 12 residues. Trimming pared 4 bases from V and 11 bases from J, leaving 11 bases between.

This clonotype was detected a few times. This sequence joins TRBV4-2 and TRBJ2-5; TRBD2 matches at 14 bases. This CDR3 contains 20 residues. The germline V gene encodes CDR1 LGHNA and CDR2 YNFKEQ. After removal of 0 bases from V and 4 bases from J, the junction contained 13 bases not matched to a gene. The chain's CDR3 is CASSQDFWGLAGVFGETQYF. The CDR3 nucleotides read TGTGCCAGCAGCCAAGATTTTTGGGGACTAGCGGGAGTTTTTGGAGAGACCCAGTACTTC.

This chain links TRBV29-1 with TRBJ1-1; the match to TRBD1 covers 7 bases. Germline assignment: CDR1 SQVTM and CDR2 ANQGSEA. The CDR3 is 12 amino acids. V was clipped by 6 bases and J by 3 bases; unmatched bases: 4. CDR3 protein: CSVWDSYTEAFF. The CDR3 coding sequence is TGCAGCGTGTGGGACAGTTACACTGAAGCTTTCTTT.

The gene calls are TRBV28 and TRBJ2-1; the D is unclear. Germline assignment: CDR1 MDHEN and CDR2 SYDVKM. V lost 7 bases to trimming and J lost 6 bases, with 16 bases between them. The CDR3 is 14 residues long. CDR3 DNA: TGTGCCAGCAATCCCGGGCCCTGGCCCAATGAGCAGTTCTTC. Its translation: CASNPGPWPNEQFF.

This clonotype was observed many times. The chain carries TRBV6-5 and TRBJ2-5; 8 bases line up with TRBD1. Germline V gene sequence: CDR1 MNHEY, CDR2 SVGAGI. The CDR3 runs 13 residues. V shed 4 bases and J 4 bases; nucleotides not matched to a gene: 2. CDR3 sequence (DNA): TGTGCCAGCAGTTCGGACAGGGCAGAGACCCAGTACTTC. This encodes CASSSDRAETQYF.

This clonotype came up many times. This sequence joins TRBV9 and TRBJ2-1, with D possibly being TRBD2 (6 bases). Germline V gene data show CDR1 as SGDLS and CDR2 as YYNGEE. The V and J ends lost 0 bases and 2 bases respectively, with 12 bases between them. This CDR3 has 16 residues. The CDR3 sequence: CASSVASGSAYNEQFF. The CDR3 bases are TGTGCCAGCAGCGTAGCGTCCGGGAGCGCCTACAATGAGCAGTTCTTC.

The V call is TRBV24-1, the J call TRBJ2-4; 7 nucleotides align to TRBD2. CDR3 length: 15 residues. J lost 6 bases, V lost 2 bases, and 6 bases had no gene match. Germline values: CDR1 KGHDR, CDR2 SFDVKD. CDR3 in DNA: TGTGCCACCAGTGATTCCGCGGGGGAGAGAAACATTCAGTACTTC. Protein: CATSDSAGERNIQYF.

J is TRBJ1-1 and V is TRBV20-1; perhaps TRBD1 as D (6 bases). Trimming took 7 bases from V and 5 from J, leaving 14 bases between them. Germline V CDR1 and CDR2: DFQATT, SNEGSKA (reference sequence). The CDR3 has 12 residues. Here the CDR3 reads CSVKTGSTEAFF. CDR3 DNA sequence: TGCAGTGTGAAGACAGGTAGTACTGAAGCTTTCTTT.

The chain recombines TRBV6-5 with TRBJ1-6; D not resolved. Germline CDR1 is MNHEY and CDR2 is SVGAGI. Trimming removed 0 bases at V and 7 bases at J, with 10 bases between. The CDR3 consists of 15 residues. CDR3 sequence (DNA): TGTGCCAGCAGTTACTCGAGGGATTCCAATTCACCCCTCCACTTT. The encoded protein is CASSYSRDSNSPLHF.

The sample holds many counts of this clonotype. CDR3 in DNA: TGTGCCAGCAGGAGTCCCCGGACTAGCACAGATACGCAGTATTTT. Residues: CASRSPRTSTDTQYF. V usage is TRBV27 and J usage is TRBJ2-3, with a possible D match to TRBD2 (5 bases). Germline loops: CDR1 MNHEY, CDR2 SMNVEV (reference sequence). The CDR3 is 15 residues long. Trimming took 6 bases from V and 0 from J, leaving 13 bases between them.

There are many counts of this clonotype. The gene calls are TRBV12-3 or TRBV12-4 and TRBJ2-7; 10 nucleotides line up with TRBD1. The CDR3 loop spans 14 amino acids. The V gene end was trimmed by 7 bases and the J gene end by 0 bases; junction bases not matched to a gene: 3. CDR3 DNA sequence: TGTGCCAGCACCGACAGGGGGCCCTCCTACGAGCAGTACTTC. Its translation is CASTDRGPSYEQYF.

In this sample, this clonotype turned up a few times. Here the CDR3 reads CSARQGDTEAFF. CDR3 DNA: TGCAGTGCTAGACAGGGGGATACTGAAGCTTTCTTT. This chain uses TRBV20-1 with TRBJ1-1; 7 nucleotides agree with TRBD1. The V segment lost 2 bases and the J segment 5 bases; nucleotides outside the gene matches: 2. This CDR3 is 12 amino acids long. Germline lookup yields CDR1 DFQATT and CDR2 SNEGSKA (reference sequence).

This clonotype was counted only a few times. The rearrangement joins TRBV20-1 to TRBJ2-5, with 10 nucleotides matching TRBD2. The CDR3 runs 14 residues. Germline assignment: CDR1 DFQATT and CDR2 SNEGSKA (reference sequence). The V and J ends lost 1 base and 7 bases, in that order; junction bases with no gene match: 6. The CDR3 region has the DNA TGCAGTGCTAGAGTTCTAGCGGGAGTGGGGACCCAGTACTTC. Translation: CSARVLAGVGTQYF.

This clonotype turned up a few times. The rearrangement uses TRBV20-1 and TRBJ2-7, with D tentatively TRBD2 (5 bases). V was clipped by 5 bases and J by 2 bases, with 16 bases between them. This CDR3 spans 14 amino acids. Germline lookup yields CDR1 DFQATT and CDR2 SNEGSKA (reference sequence). The CDR3 DNA reads as TGCAGTGCTTATAGCGCTTCCTCGACCTACGAGCAGTACTTC. This gives the protein CSAYSASSTYEQYF.

This clonotype was seen a handful of times. The gene calls are TRBV10-3 and TRBJ2-1; TRBD1 or TRBD2 may be the D gene (6 bases each). The V gene's germline CDR1 is ENHRY and CDR2 SYGVKD. V was pared by 2 bases and J by 9 bases, with 17 bases between. The CDR3 length is 15 residues. CDR3 in amino acids: CAISEQTPGAREQFF. DNA for the CDR3: TGTGCCATCAGTGAGCAAACTCCGGGGGCCCGTGAGCAGTTCTTC.